The rows below give T cell receptor beta chains drawn from one sample of a study of shared clonotypes between healthy human individuals. The assay was immunoSEQ multiplex PCR, and TCRdb's table has in-frame clones only and misses some. The data hold around 1,100,000 clones, with roughly 77% observed a single time. The specimen sequenced was memory CD4+ T cells from PBMCs. These TCRs come from a man aged 18 to 35 in good health. Some clones in this sample may be carry-over from other donors' samples. Both conserved end residues are part of each CDR3. A D gene is named only where the DNA matches it firmly. The size of a clone is reported for some rows only, either as once, few or many, or as a class for expanded clones.

abundance	v_gene	d_gene	j_gene	CDR3nt	CDR3aa
few	TRBV5-8	.	TRBJ2-5	TGTGCCAGCAGCACGACAGAGACCCAGTACTTC	CASSTTETQYF
.	TRBV9	.	TRBJ1-5	TGTGCCAGCAGCTTGTCGTCGGGTCGCGACCAGCCCCAGCATTTT	CASSLSSGRDQPQHF
.	TRBV27	.	TRBJ2-1	TGTGCCAGCAGTTTCTCCTCTAGCGTAGTCTACAATGAGCAGTTCTTC	CASSFSSSVVYNEQFF
.	TRBV30	.	TRBJ2-5	TGTGCCTGGAGTGTTTGGGAGACCCAGTACTTC	CAWSVWETQYF
once	TRBV2	TRBD2	TRBJ2-2	TGTGCCAGCAGTCAGTCGCGACTAGCGGGCCTCACCGGGGAGCTGTTTTTT	CASSQSRLAGLTGELFF
.	TRBV29-1	.	TRBJ2-3	TGCAGCGCATTACAGGGCGGCACAGATACGCAGTATTTT	CSALQGGTDTQYF
.	TRBV10-3	.	TRBJ2-5	TGTGCCATCAGTGAAGGGTACAGCCCTGGGGAGACCCAGTACTTC	CAISEGYSPGETQYF
.	TRBV6-5	.	TRBJ1-5	TGTGCCAGCAGTTATTTGGCCGGAGCTCAGCCCCAGCATTTT	CASSYLAGAQPQHF
.	TRBV28	.	TRBJ1-1	TGTGCCAGCAGTCCTCTGGTGAGGGGCAACACTGAAGCTTTCTTT	CASSPLVRGNTEAFF
.	TRBV5-1	TRBD2	TRBJ2-3	TGCGCCAGCAGCTTGGGGGGCGGGAGCCCAGATACGCAGTATTTT	CASSLGGGSPDTQYF
.	TRBV6-5	.	TRBJ2-1	TGTGCCAGCAGCCCAAGGAGGGTCCCCTACAATGAGCAGTTCTTC	CASSPRRVPYNEQFF
.	TRBV28	TRBD2	TRBJ2-5	TGTGCCAGCAGTCCGCAACCTCTGGGACTAGCGGGAAGGCGCCTGGGCGAGACCCAGTACTTC	CASSPQPLGLAGRRLGETQYF
.	TRBV5-1	.	TRBJ2-3	TGCGCCAGCAGCTTGGCCGGAGGGCAGGCAGATACGCAGTATTTT	CASSLAGGQADTQYF
.	TRBV28	.	TRBJ2-5	TGTGCCAGCGTATCCCTGGGGGTGGAGACCCAGTACTTC	CASVSLGVETQYF
many	TRBV15	.	TRBJ2-5	TGTGCCACCAGCAGAGCTCTAGCGCCCCAAGAGACCCAGTACTTC	CATSRALAPQETQYF
.	TRBV5-1	.	TRBJ1-5	TGCGCCAGCAGCTTGGAACCCGGTGGCAATCAGCCCCAGCATTTT	CASSLEPGGNQPQHF
.	TRBV7-2	TRBD1	TRBJ1-3	TGTGCCAGCAGCAGCAGAAGACAGGGGGCTAACGGAAACACCATATATTTT	CASSSRRQGANGNTIYF
.	TRBV5-1	.	TRBJ2-3	TGCGCCAGCAGGCAGACCACAGATACGCAGTATTTT	CASRQTTDTQYF
.	TRBV30	TRBD2	TRBJ2-1	TGTGCCTGGGGACTAGCGGGGGGCAATGAGCAGTTCTTC	CAWGLAGGNEQFF
.	TRBV7-8	TRBD2	TRBJ2-1	TGTGCCAGCAGCCCCCGACTAGCGGGAGGGCCTTACAATGAGCAGTTCTTC	CASSPRLAGGPYNEQFF
.	TRBV6-6	TRBD2	TRBJ2-1	TGTGCCAGCAGTTACGCGGGAGTACGGAATGAGCAGTTCTTC	CASSYAGVRNEQFF
.	TRBV2	.	TRBJ2-2	TGTGCCAGCCGGGCTGACACCGGGGAGCTGTTTTTT	CASRADTGELFF
.	TRBV4-1	.	TRBJ2-5	TGCGCCAGCAGCCTGGTACATTCCGGAGAGACCCAGTACTTC	CASSLVHSGETQYF
.	TRBV28	.	TRBJ2-1	TGTGCCAGCATCGGAGGGGGAGGATCCTACAATGAGCAGTTCTTC	CASIGGGGSYNEQFF
.	TRBV6-5	TRBD1	TRBJ1-4	TGTGCCAGCAGTTATCGCGGGACAGCAAATGAAAAACTGTTTTTT	CASSYRGTANEKLFF
.	TRBV5-6	TRBD1	TRBJ2-2	TGTGCCAGCAGCCCCGGGACAGGGAACACCGGGGAGCTGTTTTTT	CASSPGTGNTGELFF
.	TRBV18	.	TRBJ2-7	TGTGCCAGCTCACCACCTAGTAATCCCCCTGTCGAGCAGTACTTC	CASSPPSNPPVEQYF
once	TRBV28	.	TRBJ1-5	TGTGCCAGCAGTTCCCCCGGGGGCCCAGGGCAGCCCCAGCATTTT	CASSSPGGPGQPQHF
.	TRBV9	.	TRBJ2-3	TGTGCCAGCAGCGTAGAGGGGGCAGATACGCAGTATTTT	CASSVEGADTQYF
.	TRBV5-6	.	TRBJ2-5	TGTGCCAGCAGCTTGATAGGAACACAAGAGACCCAGTACTTC	CASSLIGTQETQYF
few	TRBV28	TRBD1	TRBJ2-5	TGTGCCAGCAGTTCAAACAGGGGGCGAGGAGAGACCCAGTACTTC	CASSSNRGRGETQYF
.	TRBV5-1	TRBD2	TRBJ2-1	TGCGCCAGCAGCCAACTCGGGACTAGCGGGAGCGTCTACAATGAGCAGTTCTTC	CASSQLGTSGSVYNEQFF
.	TRBV29-1	.	TRBJ2-3	TGCAGCGTTGAACCAGATACGCAGTATTTT	CSVEPDTQYF
.	TRBV2	TRBD1	TRBJ1-1	TGTGCCAGCAGTGTGGACAGGGCAGACACTGAAGCTTTCTTT	CASSVDRADTEAFF
once	TRBV5-1	.	TRBJ1-5	TGCGCCAGCAGCTTGGGGGGAAGGGATCAGCCCCAGCATTTT	CASSLGGRDQPQHF
.	TRBV19	TRBD1	TRBJ2-7	TGTGCCAGTAGTCCGCAGGGGGCAGACGAGCAGTACTTC	CASSPQGADEQYF
.	TRBV9	.	TRBJ2-5	TGTGCCAGCAGCCGGACCCAAGAGACCCAGTACTTC	CASSRTQETQYF
.	TRBV7-9	TRBD1	TRBJ2-3	TGTGCCAGCAGCTCCACCCAGACAGGGGTCACAGATACGCAGTATTTT	CASSSTQTGVTDTQYF
once	TRBV6-1	.	TRBJ2-7	TGTGCCAGCAGGGGGGGCCCGGGCCCCTACGAGCAGTACTTC	CASRGGPGPYEQYF
few	TRBV27	TRBD2	TRBJ2-2	TGTGCCAGCAGAGCGGGAGTGTTCACCGGGGAGCTGTTTTTT	CASRAGVFTGELFF
.	TRBV7-9	TRBD1	TRBJ1-3	TGTGCCAGCAGTTATCAGATAGGACAGGATGGAAACACCATATATTTT	CASSYQIGQDGNTIYF